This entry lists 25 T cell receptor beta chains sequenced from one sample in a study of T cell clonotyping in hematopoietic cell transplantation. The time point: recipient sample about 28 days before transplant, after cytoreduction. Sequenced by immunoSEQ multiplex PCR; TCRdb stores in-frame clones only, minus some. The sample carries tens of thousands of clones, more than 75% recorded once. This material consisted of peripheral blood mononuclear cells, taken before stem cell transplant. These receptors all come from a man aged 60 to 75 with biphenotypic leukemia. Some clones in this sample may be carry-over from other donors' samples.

CDR3 sequence reads: CAISQTTGGESIEAFF. Written as DNA, the CDR3 is TGTGCCATCAGTCAAACGACAGGGGGCGAATCTATTGAAGCTTTCTTT. The gene calls are TRBV10-3 and TRBJ1-1; 10 bases fit TRBD1. The CDR3 spans 16 residues. V was clipped by 5 bases and J by 7 bases; unmatched bases: 13. CDR1 ENHRY and CDR2 SYGVKD come from the germline V gene.

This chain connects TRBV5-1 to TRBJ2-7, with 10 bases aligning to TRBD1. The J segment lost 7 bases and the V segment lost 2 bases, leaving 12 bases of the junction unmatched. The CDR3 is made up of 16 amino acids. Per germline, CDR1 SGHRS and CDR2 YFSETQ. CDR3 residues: CASSFGGTGVPREQYF. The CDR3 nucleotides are TGCGCCAGCAGCTTTGGGGGGACAGGGGTTCCTAGGGAGCAGTACTTC.

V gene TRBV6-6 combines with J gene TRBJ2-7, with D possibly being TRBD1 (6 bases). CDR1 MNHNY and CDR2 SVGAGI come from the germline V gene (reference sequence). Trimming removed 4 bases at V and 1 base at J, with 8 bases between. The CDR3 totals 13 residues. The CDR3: CASSFDRSYEQYF. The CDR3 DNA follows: TGTGCCAGCAGTTTCGACAGGTCCTACGAGCAGTACTTC.

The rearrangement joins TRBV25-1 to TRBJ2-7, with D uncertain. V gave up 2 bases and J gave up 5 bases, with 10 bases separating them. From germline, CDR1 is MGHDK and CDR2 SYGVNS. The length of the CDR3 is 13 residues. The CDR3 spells CASSEVGYNEQYF. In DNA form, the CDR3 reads TGTGCCAGCAGTGAAGTAGGGTACAACGAGCAGTACTTC.

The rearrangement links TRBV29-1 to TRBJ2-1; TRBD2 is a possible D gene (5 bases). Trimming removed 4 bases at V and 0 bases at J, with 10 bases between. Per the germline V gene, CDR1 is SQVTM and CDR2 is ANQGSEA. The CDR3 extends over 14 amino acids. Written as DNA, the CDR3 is TGCAGCGTTGTTGGGAGAACCTCCTACAATGAGCAGTTCTTC. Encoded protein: CSVVGRTSYNEQFF.

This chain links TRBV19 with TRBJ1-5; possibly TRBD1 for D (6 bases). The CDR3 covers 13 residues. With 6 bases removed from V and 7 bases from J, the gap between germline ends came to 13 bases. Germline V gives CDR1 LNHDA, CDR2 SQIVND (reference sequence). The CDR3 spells CASSTYGGQPQHF. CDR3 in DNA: TGTGCCAGTAGCACCTATGGGGGCCAGCCCCAGCATTTT. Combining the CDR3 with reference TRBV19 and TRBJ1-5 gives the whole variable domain DGGITQSPKYLFRKEGQNVTLSCEQNLNHDAMYWYRQDPGQGLRLIYYSQIVNDFQKGDIAEGYSVSREKKESFPLTVTSAQKNPTAFYLCASSTYGGQPQHFGDGTRLSIL.

The CDR3: CASSLGLDRATDTQYF. CDR3 DNA sequence: TGTGCCAGCAGCTTGGGGCTGGACAGGGCTACAGATACGCAGTATTTT. The chain recombines TRBV7-2 with TRBJ2-3; 8 bases are a match to TRBD1. CDR1 is SGHTA, CDR2 FQGNSA, per germline. Trimming removed 3 bases from V and 3 bases from J; junction bases left unmatched: 8. The CDR3 is 16 amino acids. The variable domain in full, with the rest retrieved from reference TRBV7-2 and TRBJ2-3, is GAGVSQSPSNKVTEKGKDVELRCDPISGHTALYWYRQSLGQGLEFLIYFQGNSAPDKSGLPSDRFSAERTGGSVSTLTIQRTQQEDSAVYLCASSLGLDRATDTQYFGPGTRLTVL.

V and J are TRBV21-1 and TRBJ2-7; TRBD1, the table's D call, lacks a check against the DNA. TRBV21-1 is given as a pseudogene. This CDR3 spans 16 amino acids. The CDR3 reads CASSLLPLAYSYEQYF. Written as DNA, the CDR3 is TGTGCCAGCAGCCTCCTCCCTCTGGCTTACTCCTACGAGCAGTACTTC.

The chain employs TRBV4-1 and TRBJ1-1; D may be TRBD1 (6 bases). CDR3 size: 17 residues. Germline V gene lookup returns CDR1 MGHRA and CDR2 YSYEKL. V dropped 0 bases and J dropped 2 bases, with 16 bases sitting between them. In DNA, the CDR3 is TGCGCCAGCAGCCAAGATAGCGACTCAGGGGACAACACTGAAGCTTTCTTT. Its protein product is CASSQDSDSGDNTEAFF.

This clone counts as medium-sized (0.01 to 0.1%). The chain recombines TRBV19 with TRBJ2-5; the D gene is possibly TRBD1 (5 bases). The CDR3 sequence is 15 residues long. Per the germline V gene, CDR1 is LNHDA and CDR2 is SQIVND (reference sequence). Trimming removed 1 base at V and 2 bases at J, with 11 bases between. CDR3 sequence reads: CASSIGGSPQETQYF. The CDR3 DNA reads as TGTGCCAGTAGTATAGGGGGCAGCCCGCAAGAGACCCAGTACTTC.

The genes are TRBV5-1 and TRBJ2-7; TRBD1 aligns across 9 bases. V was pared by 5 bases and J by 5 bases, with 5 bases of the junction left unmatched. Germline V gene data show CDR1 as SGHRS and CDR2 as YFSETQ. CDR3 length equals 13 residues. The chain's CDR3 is CASRGTGLNEQYF. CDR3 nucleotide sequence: TGCGCCAGCAGGGGGACAGGGCTCAACGAGCAGTACTTC. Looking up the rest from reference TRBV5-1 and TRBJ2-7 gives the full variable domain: KAGVTQTPRYLIKTRGQQVTLSCSPISGHRSVSWYQQTPGQGLQFLFEYFSETQRNKGNFPGRFSGRQFSNSRSEMNVSTLELGDSALYLCASRGTGLNEQYFGPGTRLTVT.

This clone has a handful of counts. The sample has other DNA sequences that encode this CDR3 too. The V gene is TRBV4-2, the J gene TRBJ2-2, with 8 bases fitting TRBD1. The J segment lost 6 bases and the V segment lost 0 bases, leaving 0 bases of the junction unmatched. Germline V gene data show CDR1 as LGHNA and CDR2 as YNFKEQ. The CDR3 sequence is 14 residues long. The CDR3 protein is CASSQDRGPGELFF. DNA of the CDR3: TGTGCCAGCAGCCAAGACAGGGGGCCCGGGGAGCTGTTTTTT.

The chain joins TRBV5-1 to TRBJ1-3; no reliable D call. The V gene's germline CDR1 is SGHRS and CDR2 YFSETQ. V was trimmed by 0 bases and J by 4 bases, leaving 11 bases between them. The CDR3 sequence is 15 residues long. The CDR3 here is CASSLGEHTGNTIYF. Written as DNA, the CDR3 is TGCGCCAGCAGCTTGGGCGAGCACACAGGAAACACCATATATTTT.

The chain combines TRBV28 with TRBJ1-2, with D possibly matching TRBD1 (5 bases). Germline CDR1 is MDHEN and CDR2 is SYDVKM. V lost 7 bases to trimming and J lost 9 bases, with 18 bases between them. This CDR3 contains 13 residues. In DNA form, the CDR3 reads TGTGCCAGCACCCGTACCCTGGGACGAAGCTACACCTTC. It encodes CASTRTLGRSYTF.

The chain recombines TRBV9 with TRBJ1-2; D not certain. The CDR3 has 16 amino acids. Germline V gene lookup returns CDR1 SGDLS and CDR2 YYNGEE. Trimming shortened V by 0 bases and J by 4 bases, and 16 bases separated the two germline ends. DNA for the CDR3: TGTGCCAGCAGCGTAGGAAAGGACGGATATTCCTATGGCTACACCTTC. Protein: CASSVGKDGYSYGYTF.

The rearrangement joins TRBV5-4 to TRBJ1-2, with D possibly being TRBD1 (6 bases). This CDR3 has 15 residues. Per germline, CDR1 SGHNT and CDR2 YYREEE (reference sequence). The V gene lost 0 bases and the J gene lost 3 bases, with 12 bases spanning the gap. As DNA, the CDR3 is TGTGCCAGCAGCTTGGGAGGCAGGGGTGACTATGGCTACACCTTC. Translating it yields CASSLGGRGDYGYTF.

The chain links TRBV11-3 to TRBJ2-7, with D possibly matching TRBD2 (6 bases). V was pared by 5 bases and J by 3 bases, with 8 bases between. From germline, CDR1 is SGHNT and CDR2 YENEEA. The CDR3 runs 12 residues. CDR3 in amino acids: CASSTGLYEQYF. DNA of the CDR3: TGTGCCAGCAGCACGGGACTCTACGAGCAGTACTTC.

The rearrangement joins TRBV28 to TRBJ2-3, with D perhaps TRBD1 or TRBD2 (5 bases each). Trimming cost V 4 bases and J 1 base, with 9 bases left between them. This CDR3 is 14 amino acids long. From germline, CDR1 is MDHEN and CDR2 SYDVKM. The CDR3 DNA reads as TGTGCCAGCAGTTGGGACGGAGGCACAGATACGCAGTATTTT. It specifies CASSWDGGTDTQYF.

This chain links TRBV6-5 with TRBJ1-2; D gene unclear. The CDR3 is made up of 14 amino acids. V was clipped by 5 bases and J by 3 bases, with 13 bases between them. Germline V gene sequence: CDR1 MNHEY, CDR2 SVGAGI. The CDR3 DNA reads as TGTGCCAGCAGTGCCGGGGTTCTGGACTATGGCTACACCTTC. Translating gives CASSAGVLDYGYTF.

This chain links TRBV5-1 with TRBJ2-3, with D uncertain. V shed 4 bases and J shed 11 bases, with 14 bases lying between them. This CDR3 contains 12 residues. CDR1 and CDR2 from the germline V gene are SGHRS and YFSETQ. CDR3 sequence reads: CASSPTGKRQYF. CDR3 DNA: TGCGCCAGCAGCCCAACGGGTAAGAGGCAGTATTTT.

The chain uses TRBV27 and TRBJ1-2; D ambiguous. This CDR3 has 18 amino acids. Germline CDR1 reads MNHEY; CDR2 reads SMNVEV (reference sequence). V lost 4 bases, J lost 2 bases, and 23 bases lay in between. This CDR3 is CASSWAADFRPGNYGYTF. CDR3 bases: TGTGCCAGCAGTTGGGCCGCGGACTTTCGGCCCGGAAACTATGGCTACACCTTC.

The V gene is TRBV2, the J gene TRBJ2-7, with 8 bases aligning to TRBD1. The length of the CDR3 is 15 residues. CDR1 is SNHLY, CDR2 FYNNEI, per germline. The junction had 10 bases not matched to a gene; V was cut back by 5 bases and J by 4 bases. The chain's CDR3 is CASSIGQGNQYEQYF. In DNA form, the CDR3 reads TGTGCCAGCAGTATCGGACAGGGAAATCAATACGAGCAGTACTTC.

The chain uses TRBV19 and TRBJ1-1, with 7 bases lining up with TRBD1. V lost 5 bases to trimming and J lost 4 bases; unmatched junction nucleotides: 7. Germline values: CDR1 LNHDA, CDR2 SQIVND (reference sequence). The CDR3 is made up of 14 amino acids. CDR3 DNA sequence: TGTGCCAGTAGTCCCAGGGGGAGTACCACTGAAGCTTTCTTT. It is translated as CASSPRGSTTEAFF.

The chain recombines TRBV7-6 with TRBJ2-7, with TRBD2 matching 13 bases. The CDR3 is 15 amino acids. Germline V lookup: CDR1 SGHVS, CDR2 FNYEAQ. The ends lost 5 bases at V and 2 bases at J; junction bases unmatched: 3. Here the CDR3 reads CASSSTSGRAYEQYF. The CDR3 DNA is TGTGCCAGCAGCAGTACTAGCGGGAGGGCCTACGAGCAGTACTTC. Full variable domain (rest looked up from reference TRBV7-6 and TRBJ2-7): GAGVSQSPRYKVTKRGQDVALRCDPISGHVSLYWYRQALGQGPEFLTYFNYEAQQDKSGLPNDRFSAERPEGSISTLTIQRTEQRDSAMYRCASSSTSGRAYEQYFGPGTRLTVT.

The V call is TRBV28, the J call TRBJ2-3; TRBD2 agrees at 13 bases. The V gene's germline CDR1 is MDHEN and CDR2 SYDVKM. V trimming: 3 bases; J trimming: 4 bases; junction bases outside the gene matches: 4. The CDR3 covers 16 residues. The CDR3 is CASSFRTSGSSDTQYF. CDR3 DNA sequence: TGTGCCAGCAGTTTCAGGACTAGCGGGAGCTCAGATACGCAGTATTTT.